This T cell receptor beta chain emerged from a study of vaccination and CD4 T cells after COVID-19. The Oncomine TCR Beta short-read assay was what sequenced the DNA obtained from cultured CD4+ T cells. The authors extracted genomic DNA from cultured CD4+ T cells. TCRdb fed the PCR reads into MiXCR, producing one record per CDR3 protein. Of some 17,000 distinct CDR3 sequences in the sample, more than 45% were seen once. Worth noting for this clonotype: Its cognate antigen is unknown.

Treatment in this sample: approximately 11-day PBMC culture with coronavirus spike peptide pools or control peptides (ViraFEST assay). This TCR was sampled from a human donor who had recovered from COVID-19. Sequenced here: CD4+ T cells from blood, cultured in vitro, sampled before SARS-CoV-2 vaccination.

Here the CDR3 reads CASTGVGNTGELFF. CDR3 in DNA: TGTGCCAGTACCGGAGTAGGGAACACCGGGGAGCTGTTTTTT. V is TRBV19 and J is TRBJ2-2; D is unresolved. V dropped 7 bases and J dropped 1 base, with 10 bases sitting between them. The CDR3 has 14 amino acids. The germline V gene encodes CDR1 LNHDA and CDR2 SQIVND (reference sequence). Combining the CDR3 with reference TRBV19 and TRBJ2-2 gives the whole variable domain DGGITQSPKYLFRKEGQNVTLSCEQNLNHDAMYWYRQDPGQGLRLIYYSQIVNDFQKGDIAEGYSVSREKKESFPLTVTSAQKNPTAFYLCASTGVGNTGELFFGEGSRLTVL.